The 29 T cell receptor beta chains listed next were all sequenced from one sample in a study of CD8+ T cells in alopecia areata (dated by TCRdb to 2016 to 2019). Read against the paper, the sample's time point label means: baseline before oral tofacitinib. The library was generated by the immunoSEQ multiplex PCR assay. For TCR sequencing, RNA was extracted from every sample and reverse transcribed into cDNA to serve as template. The table was pulled from immuneACCESS by TCRdb, which kept in-frame rearrangements only. Such tables lose some clones; where checked, under half of the loss comes from unresolved V genes, and the rest has no known cause. This sample is represented by some 170,000 clones; approximately 65% of them were singletons. Of the sample, roughly 10% is held by the ten largest clones. The specimen comprised CD8+ T cells sorted from blood, sampled at week 0. The receptors were gathered from a human donor with alopecia areata.

This clone was seen just once. The V call is TRBV7-9, the J call TRBJ1-3, with D possibly matching TRBD1 (5 bases). The CDR3 spans 17 residues. Trimming pared 2 bases from V and 8 bases from J, leaving 22 bases between. The V gene's germline CDR1 is SEHNR and CDR2 FQNEAQ (reference sequence). The CDR3 nucleotides are TGTGCCAGCAGCTTACAAAGGGGTGCCCCGGTCCGGGACACCATATATTTT. Its translation is CASSLQRGAPVRDTIYF.

The rearrangement links TRBV2 to TRBJ2-2, with a tentative D call TRBD1 (6 bases). Trimming cost V 4 bases and J 5 bases, with 11 bases left between them. Germline CDR1 reads SNHLY; CDR2 reads FYNNEI. The length of the CDR3 is 14 residues. This chain's CDR3 is CASSVGQSTGELFF. For the CDR3, the DNA is TGTGCCAGCAGTGTAGGACAGTCAACCGGGGAGCTGTTTTTT.

In DNA form, the CDR3 reads TGTGCCAGCAGCTCAGGCGGCGAGCAGTACTTC. Translating gives CASSSGGEQYF. The gene calls are TRBV11-2 and TRBJ2-7; D is undetermined. The germline CDR1 and CDR2 sequences are SGHAT and FQNNGV. Trimming took off 4 bases at V and 6 bases at J, with 7 bases between the two ends. CDR3 length: 11 residues.

This sequence joins TRBV7-8 and TRBJ2-7; 9 nucleotides line up with TRBD2. V was pared by 1 base and J by 2 bases, with 6 bases of the junction left unmatched. The germline V gene has CDR1 SGHVS and CDR2 FQNEAQ. This CDR3 has 16 amino acids. CDR3 nucleotide sequence: TGTGCCAGCAGCTTAGTAGAATCTAGCGGGACCTACGAGCAGTACTTC. Translation: CASSLVESSGTYEQYF. Together with reference TRBV7-8 and TRBJ2-7, the CDR3 gives the full variable domain: GAGVSQSPRYKVAKRGQDVALRCDPISGHVSLFWYQQALGQGPEFLTYFQNEAQLDKSGLPSDRFFAERPEGSVSTLKIQRTQQEDSAVYLCASSLVESSGTYEQYFGPGTRLTVT.

The rearrangement joins TRBV30 to TRBJ2-2; unclear D gene. The CDR3 is made up of 12 amino acids. In germline, CDR1 is GTSNPN, CDR2 SVGIG (reference sequence). With 4 bases removed from V and 7 bases from J, the gap between germline ends came to 10 bases. The DNA for the CDR3 is TGTGCCTGGATGGACCTCGGCGGGGAGCTGTTTTTT. Translation: CAWMDLGGELFF.

This clone was picked up a small number of times. The chain combines TRBV6-5 with TRBJ1-6; a weak D match, TRBD1 (6 bases). Germline CDR1 reads MNHEY; CDR2 reads SVGAGI. CDR3 length equals 15 residues. The germline V and J ends were trimmed by 10 bases and 10 bases, with 23 bases remaining between them. CDR3 in amino acids: CATFYPGGAESPLHF. The CDR3 DNA sequence: TGTGCCACCTTTTACCCTGGGGGGGCAGAGTCACCCCTCCACTTT.

This chain uses TRBV7-9 with TRBJ2-3, with D perhaps TRBD2 (7 bases). Trimming removed 1 base at V and 4 bases at J, with 12 bases between. From germline, CDR1 is SEHNR and CDR2 FQNEAQ (reference sequence). The CDR3 runs to 15 residues. The CDR3 sequence is CASSLGRGLADTQYF. CDR3 DNA: TGTGCCAGCAGCTTAGGGCGGGGGCTGGCAGATACGCAGTATTTT.

V gene TRBV5-1 combines with J gene TRBJ1-2; 9 bases align to TRBD1. Germline V CDR1 and CDR2: SGHRS, YFSETQ. There are 14 residues in the CDR3. The ends lost 5 bases at V and 8 bases at J; junction bases unmatched: 10. CDR3 loop: CASSSEGTGKGYTF. The CDR3 DNA follows: TGCGCCAGCAGTTCGGAGGGGACAGGGAAAGGCTACACCTTC.

The table lists this clone with a count of one. This chain joins TRBV29-1 and TRBJ1-4, with 8 nucleotides matching TRBD1. CDR1 and CDR2 (germline): SQVTM, ANQGSEA. Losses at the gene ends were 3 bases for V and 0 bases for J; bases not matched to a gene: 3. The CDR3 covers 15 residues. CDR3 amino acids: CSVESGGATNEKLFF. As DNA, the CDR3 is TGCAGCGTTGAGTCAGGGGGCGCAACTAATGAAAAACTGTTTTTT.

J is TRBJ2-7 and V is TRBV2; D tentatively fits TRBD1 or TRBD2 (6 bases each). The CDR3 has 14 amino acids. Germline assignment: CDR1 SNHLY and CDR2 FYNNEI. V was shortened by 11 bases and J by 2 bases, with 19 bases between the two germline ends. Written as DNA, the CDR3 is TGTGCCGGGGGGACAAACCAATACGCCTACGAGCAGTACTTC. Translation gives CAGGTNQYAYEQYF.

V usage is TRBV6-5 and J usage is TRBJ1-5; D is unresolved. The V gene lost 0 bases and the J gene lost 7 bases, with 7 bases spanning the gap. This CDR3 contains 13 residues. CDR1 MNHEY and CDR2 SVGAGI come from the germline V gene. The CDR3 coding sequence is TGTGCCAGCAGTTACTCCTCCCACCAGCCCCAGCATTTT. Protein sequence: CASSYSSHQPQHF.

V gene TRBV27 combines with J gene TRBJ2-5, with 9 bases identical to TRBD1. The CDR3 runs to 15 residues. V dropped 6 bases and J dropped 3; count of bases not matched to a gene: 8. The germline V gene encodes CDR1 MNHEY and CDR2 SMNVEV (reference sequence). The CDR3 loop is CASRRQGVREETQYF. The CDR3 DNA follows: TGTGCCAGCAGACGACAGGGGGTTCGGGAAGAGACCCAGTACTTC.

The chain employs TRBV27 and TRBJ2-3, with TRBD1 identical over 7 bases. The CDR3 length is 15 residues. J gave up 0 bases and V 7 bases, and 7 bases lay outside the gene matches. CDR1 is MNHEY and CDR2 is SMNVEV in the germline V gene (reference sequence). CDR3 bases: TGTGCCAGCACCTCCGGGACAGAGAGCACAGATACGCAGTATTTT. It codes for CASTSGTESTDTQYF.

This clone was recorded once. The V and J genes are TRBV9 and TRBJ1-1, with no clear D. The CDR3 contains 13 residues. Germline CDR1 is SGDLS and CDR2 is YYNGEE. The V end lost 1 base, the J end lost 4 bases, and 8 bases lay between the germline ends. CDR3 amino acids: CASSVWEATEAFF. The CDR3 DNA follows: TGTGCCAGCAGCGTATGGGAGGCCACTGAAGCTTTCTTT.

V gene TRBV29-1 combines with J gene TRBJ1-1; tentative D call: TRBD1 (6 bases). The V end lost 6 bases, the J end lost 3 bases, and 11 bases lay between the germline ends. From germline, CDR1 is SQVTM and CDR2 ANQGSEA. The CDR3 is made up of 12 amino acids. CDR3 sequence (DNA): TGCAGCGTCCACAGGGCTCACACTGAAGCTTTCTTT. Amino acid sequence: CSVHRAHTEAFF.

This clone has a handful of counts. The rearrangement links TRBV4-1 to TRBJ1-6, with unresolved D. V was trimmed by 4 bases and J by 10 bases, leaving 8 bases between them. CDR1 and CDR2 from the germline V gene are MGHRA and YSYEKL. The CDR3 length is 12 residues. The CDR3 DNA follows: TGCGCCAGCAGCCGGGCCGGGTCACCCCTCCACTTT. Translation: CASSRAGSPLHF.

The CDR3 here is CASTSLAQSVPDTQYF. The CDR3 DNA reads TGTGCCAGCACCTCCCTGGCACAGTCCGTACCAGATACGCAGTATTTT. The chain links TRBV5-6 to TRBJ2-3; D uncertain. Between the trimmed V and J ends, which lost 6 bases and 4 bases, there was a span of 21 bases. CDR1 and CDR2 from the germline V gene are SGHDT and YYEEEE. The CDR3 length is 16 residues.

This clone was seen only a few times. The chain is built from TRBV27 and TRBJ2-1; 7 positions match TRBD1. The germline CDR1 and CDR2 sequences are MNHEY and SMNVEV (reference sequence). This CDR3 is 15 amino acids long. The junction had 6 bases not matched to a gene; V was cut back by 6 bases and J by 1 base. The CDR3 sequence is CASRDDRVSYNEQFF. The CDR3 nucleotides read TGTGCCAGCAGAGATGACAGGGTGTCCTACAATGAGCAGTTCTTC.

The chain links TRBV6-5 to TRBJ1-2, with 11 bases that match TRBD1. This CDR3 comprises 13 residues. Trimming cost V 6 bases and J 10 bases; bases outside gene matches: 7. Per the germline V gene, CDR1 is MNHEY and CDR2 is SVGAGI. The CDR3 loop is CASSTGTGGDYTF. CDR3 bases: TGTGCCAGCAGCACCGGGACAGGGGGAGACTACACCTTC.

The V gene is TRBV10-2, the J gene TRBJ1-5; 8 nucleotides align to TRBD1. The CDR3 runs to 14 residues. Germline-derived CDR1 and CDR2 are WSHSY and SAAADI. V trimming: 8 bases; J trimming: 1 base; junction bases outside the gene matches: 4. This chain's CDR3 is CASQTGGSNQPQHF. The CDR3 bases are TGCGCCAGCCAAACAGGGGGAAGCAATCAGCCCCAGCATTTT.

The chain joins TRBV13 to TRBJ2-1; 11 bases are shared with TRBD2. The CDR3 runs 14 residues. Germline CDR1 and CDR2: PRHDT and FYEKMQ (reference sequence). Trimming removed 5 bases from V and 7 bases from J; junction bases left unmatched: 4. CDR3 loop: CASSTGTSGNEQFF. The CDR3 region has the DNA TGTGCCAGCAGCACAGGGACTAGCGGTAATGAGCAGTTCTTC.

The chain employs TRBV29-1 and TRBJ2-7, with 10 positions matching TRBD1. With V trimmed by 7 bases and J by 0 bases, 6 bases remained unmatched. The germline V gene has CDR1 SQVTM and CDR2 ANQGSEA. The CDR3 sequence is 14 residues long. This CDR3 reads CSGMGQGSSYEQYF. CDR3 sequence (DNA): TGCAGCGGTATGGGACAGGGGAGCTCCTACGAGCAGTACTTC.

The V and J genes are TRBV7-2 and TRBJ1-3, with D unclear. The CDR3 is made up of 16 amino acids. Per germline, CDR1 SGHTA and CDR2 FQGNSA. V shed 1 base and J shed 7 bases, with 17 bases lying between them. DNA of the CDR3: TGTGCCAGCAGCTTAGTAGTCAATTTGACCTCCAACACCATATATTTT. This gives the protein CASSLVVNLTSNTIYF.

J is TRBJ2-1 and V is TRBV9; 13 bases map to TRBD2. V shed 4 bases, J shed 4 bases, and the junction held 17 bases outside the gene matches. Germline V gene lookup returns CDR1 SGDLS and CDR2 YYNGEE. The CDR3 loop spans 20 amino acids. CDR3 in DNA: TGTGCCAGCAGCCCTACCACCACACCCGGGACTAGCGGGGATTACAATGAGCAGTTCTTC. Residues: CASSPTTTPGTSGDYNEQFF.

In its sample, this clone was seen a few times. The rearrangement uses TRBV29-1 and TRBJ1-2, with 10 bases aligning to TRBD1. The CDR3 contains 15 residues. V was clipped by 2 bases and J by 4 bases; unmatched bases: 7. Germline V gene data show CDR1 as SQVTM and CDR2 as ANQGSEA. CDR3 bases: TGCAGCGTTGAAAGGCGGGACAGGGGCATCTATGGCTACACCTTC. Translation: CSVERRDRGIYGYTF. The full variable domain, with the rest looked up from reference TRBV29-1 and TRBJ1-2, is SAVISQKPSRDICQRGTSLTIQCQVDSQVTMMFWYRQQPGQSLTLIATANQGSEATYESGFVIDKFPISRPNLTFSTLTVSNMSPEDSSIYLCSVERRDRGIYGYTFGSGTRLTVV.

This clone was counted between two and nine times. This rearrangement joins TRBV5-1 to TRBJ2-7; D is possibly TRBD2 (5 bases). Germline assignment: CDR1 SGHRS and CDR2 YFSETQ. The CDR3 is 18 residues long. V was pared by 1 base and J by 2 bases, with 22 bases between. The CDR3, as DNA: TGCGCCAGCAGCTTGTTTCCTACCTCGGTGTCTAGCCCCTACGAGCAGTACTTC. Translating it yields CASSLFPTSVSSPYEQYF.

V and J are TRBV29-1 and TRBJ2-5; a weak D match, TRBD1 (6 bases). The germline V gene has CDR1 SQVTM and CDR2 ANQGSEA. CDR3 size: 18 residues. V was cut by 0 bases and J by 0 bases, with 20 bases left in between. CDR3 sequence (DNA): TGCAGCGTTGAAGATCTTGGAGAGGGACACCATAACCAAGAGACCCAGTACTTC. It is translated as CSVEDLGEGHHNQETQYF.

This sequence joins TRBV4-1 and TRBJ2-3, with D uncertain. This CDR3 comprises 12 residues. Trimming took 5 bases from V and 2 from J, leaving 5 bases between them. CDR1 MGHRA and CDR2 YSYEKL come from the germline V gene. As DNA, the CDR3 is TGCGCCAGCAGCGATTACACAGATACGCAGTATTTT. Translated, it gives CASSDYTDTQYF.

The V call is TRBV13, the J call TRBJ2-5; TRBD1 matches 7 bases. The CDR3 runs to 16 residues. V gave up 5 bases and J gave up 4 bases; unmatched junction bases: 13. In germline, CDR1 is PRHDT, CDR2 FYEKMQ (reference sequence). This chain's CDR3 is CASSLTPGQAGETQYF. CDR3 DNA sequence: TGTGCCAGCAGCCTAACGCCTGGACAGGCGGGAGAGACCCAGTACTTC.